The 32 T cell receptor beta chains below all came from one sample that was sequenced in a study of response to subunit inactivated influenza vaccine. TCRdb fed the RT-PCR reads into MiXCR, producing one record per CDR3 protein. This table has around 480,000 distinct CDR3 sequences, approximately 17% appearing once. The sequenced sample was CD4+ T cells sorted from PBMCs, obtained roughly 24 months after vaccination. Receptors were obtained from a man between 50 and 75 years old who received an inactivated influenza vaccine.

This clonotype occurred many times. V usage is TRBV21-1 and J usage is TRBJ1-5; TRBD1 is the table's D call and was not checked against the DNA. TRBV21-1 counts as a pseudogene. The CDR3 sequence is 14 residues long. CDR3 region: CASSKSTGYQPQHF. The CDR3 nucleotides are TGTGCCAGCAGCAAATCGACAGGGTACCAGCCCCAGCATTTT.

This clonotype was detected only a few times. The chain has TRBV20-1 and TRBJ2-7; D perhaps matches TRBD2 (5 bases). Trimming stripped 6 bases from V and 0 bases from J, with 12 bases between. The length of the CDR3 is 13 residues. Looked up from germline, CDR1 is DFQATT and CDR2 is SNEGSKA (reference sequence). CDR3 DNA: TGCAGTGCCCCTAGCACCCTCTCCTACGAGCAGTACTTC. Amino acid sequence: CSAPSTLSYEQYF.

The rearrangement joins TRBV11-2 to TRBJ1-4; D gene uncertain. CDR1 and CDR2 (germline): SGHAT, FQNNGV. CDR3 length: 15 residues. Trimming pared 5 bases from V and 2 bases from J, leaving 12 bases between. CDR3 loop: CASSPTRATNEKLFF. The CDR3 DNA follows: TGTGCCAGCAGCCCTACGAGGGCCACTAATGAAAAACTGTTTTTT.

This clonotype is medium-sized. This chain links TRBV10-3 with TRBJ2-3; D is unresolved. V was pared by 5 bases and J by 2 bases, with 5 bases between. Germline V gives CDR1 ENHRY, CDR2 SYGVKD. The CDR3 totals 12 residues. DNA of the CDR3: TGTGCCATCAGTCCAACCACAGATACGCAGTATTTT. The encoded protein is CAISPTTDTQYF.

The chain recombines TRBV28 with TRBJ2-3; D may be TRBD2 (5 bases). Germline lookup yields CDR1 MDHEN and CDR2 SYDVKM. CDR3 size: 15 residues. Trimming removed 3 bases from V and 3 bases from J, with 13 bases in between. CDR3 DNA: TGTGCCAGCAGTTTCGGAGGTTCGAATACAGATACGCAGTATTTT. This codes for CASSFGGSNTDTQYF.

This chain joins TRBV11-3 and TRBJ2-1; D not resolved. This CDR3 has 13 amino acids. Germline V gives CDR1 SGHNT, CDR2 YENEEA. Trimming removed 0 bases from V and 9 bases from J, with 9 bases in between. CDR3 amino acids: CASSLDLNGEQFF. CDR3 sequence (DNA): TGTGCCAGCAGCTTAGACCTCAATGGTGAGCAGTTCTTC.

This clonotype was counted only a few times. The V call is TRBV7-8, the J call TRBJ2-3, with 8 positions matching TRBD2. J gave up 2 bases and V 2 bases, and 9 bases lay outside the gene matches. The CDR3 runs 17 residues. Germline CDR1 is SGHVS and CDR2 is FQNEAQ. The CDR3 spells CASSLSTSGSFTDTQYF. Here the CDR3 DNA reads TGTGCCAGCAGCTTATCTACTAGCGGCTCCTTCACAGATACGCAGTATTTT. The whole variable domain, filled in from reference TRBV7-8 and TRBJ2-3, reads GAGVSQSPRYKVAKRGQDVALRCDPISGHVSLFWYQQALGQGPEFLTYFQNEAQLDKSGLPSDRFFAERPEGSVSTLKIQRTQQEDSAVYLCASSLSTSGSFTDTQYFGPGTRLTVL.

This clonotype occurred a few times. The CDR3 DNA reads as TGTGCCAGCAGCTTACGGCGGGAAGGGCCAGATACGCAGTATTTT. Translating it yields CASSLRREGPDTQYF. The chain employs TRBV11-2 and TRBJ2-3; maybe TRBD2 (6 bases). V was trimmed by 2 bases and J by 4 bases, leaving 13 bases between them. The CDR3 runs 15 residues. CDR1 and CDR2 (germline): SGHAT, FQNNGV.

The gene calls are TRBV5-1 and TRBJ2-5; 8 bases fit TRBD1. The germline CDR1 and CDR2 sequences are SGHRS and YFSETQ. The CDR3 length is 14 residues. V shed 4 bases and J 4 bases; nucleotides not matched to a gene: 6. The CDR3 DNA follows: TGCGCCAGCAGCCCCGCAGGGGGCAGAGAGACCCAGTACTTC. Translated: CASSPAGGRETQYF.

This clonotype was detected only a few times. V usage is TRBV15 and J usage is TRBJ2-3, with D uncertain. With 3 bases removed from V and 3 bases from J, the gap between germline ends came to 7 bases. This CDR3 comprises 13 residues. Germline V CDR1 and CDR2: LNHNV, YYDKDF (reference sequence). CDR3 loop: CATSSELTDTQYF. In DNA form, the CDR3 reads TGTGCCACCAGCAGCGAACTGACAGATACGCAGTATTTT.

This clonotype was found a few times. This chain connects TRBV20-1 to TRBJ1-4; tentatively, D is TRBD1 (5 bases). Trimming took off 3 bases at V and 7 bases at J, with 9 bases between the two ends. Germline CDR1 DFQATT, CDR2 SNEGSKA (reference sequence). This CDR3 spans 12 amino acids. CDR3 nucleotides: TGCAGTGCTAGGGGCAGGGTTGAAAAACTGTTTTTT. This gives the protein CSARGRVEKLFF.

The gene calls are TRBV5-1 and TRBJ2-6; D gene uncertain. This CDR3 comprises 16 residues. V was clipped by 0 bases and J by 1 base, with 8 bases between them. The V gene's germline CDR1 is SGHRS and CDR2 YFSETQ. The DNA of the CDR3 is TGCGCCAGCAGCTTGGATACCTTTTCTGGGGCCAACGTCCTGACTTTC. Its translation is CASSLDTFSGANVLTF.

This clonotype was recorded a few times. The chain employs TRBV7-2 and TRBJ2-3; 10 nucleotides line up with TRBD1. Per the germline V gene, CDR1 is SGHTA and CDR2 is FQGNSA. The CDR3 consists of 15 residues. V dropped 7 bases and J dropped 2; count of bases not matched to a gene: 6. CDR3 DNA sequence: TGTGCCAGCACCCAGACAGGGGGCGTCACAGATACGCAGTATTTT. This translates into CASTQTGGVTDTQYF.

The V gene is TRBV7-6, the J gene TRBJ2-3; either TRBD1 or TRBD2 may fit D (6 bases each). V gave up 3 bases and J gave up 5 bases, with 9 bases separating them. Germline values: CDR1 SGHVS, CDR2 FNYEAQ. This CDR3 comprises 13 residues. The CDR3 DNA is TGTGCCAGCAGCTTCAAGGGGGGAGATACGCAGTATTTT. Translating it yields CASSFKGGDTQYF.

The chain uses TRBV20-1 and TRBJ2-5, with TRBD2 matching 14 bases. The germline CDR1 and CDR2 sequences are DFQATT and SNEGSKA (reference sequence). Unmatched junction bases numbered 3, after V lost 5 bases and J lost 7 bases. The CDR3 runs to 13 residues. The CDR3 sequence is CSASGTSGRTQYF. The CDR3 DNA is TGCAGTGCTTCCGGGACTAGCGGGAGGACCCAGTACTTC.

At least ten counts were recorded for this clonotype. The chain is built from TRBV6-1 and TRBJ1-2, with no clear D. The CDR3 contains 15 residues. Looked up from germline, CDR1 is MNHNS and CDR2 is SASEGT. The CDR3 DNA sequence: TGTGCGATTCCCTCCGGTCCTCAAGCTAACTATGGCTACACCTTC. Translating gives CAIPSGPQANYGYTF.

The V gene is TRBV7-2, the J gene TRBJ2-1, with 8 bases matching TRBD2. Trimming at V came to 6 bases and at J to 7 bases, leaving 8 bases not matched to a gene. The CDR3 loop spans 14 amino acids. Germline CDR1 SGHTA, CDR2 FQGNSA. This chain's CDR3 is CASRYPGGPNEQFF. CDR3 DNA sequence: TGTGCCAGCAGATATCCGGGAGGGCCTAATGAGCAGTTCTTC. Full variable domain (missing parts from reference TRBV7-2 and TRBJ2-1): GAGVSQSPSNKVTEKGKDVELRCDPISGHTALYWYRQSLGQGLEFLIYFQGNSAPDKSGLPSDRFSAERTGGSVSTLTIQRTQQEDSAVYLCASRYPGGPNEQFFGPGTRLTVL.

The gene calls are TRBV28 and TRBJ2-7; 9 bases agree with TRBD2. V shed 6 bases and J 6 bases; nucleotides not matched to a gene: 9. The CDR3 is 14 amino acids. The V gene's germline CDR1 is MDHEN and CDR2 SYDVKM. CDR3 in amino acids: CASRSGREGFEQYF. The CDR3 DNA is TGTGCCAGCAGAAGCGGGCGGGAGGGCTTCGAGCAGTACTTC.

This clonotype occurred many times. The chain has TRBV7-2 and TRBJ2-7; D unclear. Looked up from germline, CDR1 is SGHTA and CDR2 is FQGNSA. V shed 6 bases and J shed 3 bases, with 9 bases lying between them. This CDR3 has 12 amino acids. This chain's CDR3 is CASSSTYYEQYF. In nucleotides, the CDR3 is TGTGCCAGCAGTTCCACCTACTACGAGCAGTACTTC.

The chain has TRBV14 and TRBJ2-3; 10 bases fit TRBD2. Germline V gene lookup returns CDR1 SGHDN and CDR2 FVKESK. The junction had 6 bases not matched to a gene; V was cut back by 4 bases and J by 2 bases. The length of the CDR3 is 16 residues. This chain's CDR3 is CASSPRTSGYTDTQYF. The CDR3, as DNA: TGTGCCAGCAGCCCACGGACTAGCGGATACACAGATACGCAGTATTTT.

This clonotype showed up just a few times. The CDR3 DNA reads TGTGCCATCAGTGGGCGGACAGGCCCTACTGGAAACACCATATATTTT. Its translation is CAISGRTGPTGNTIYF. This chain links TRBV10-3 with TRBJ1-3, with 7 bases identical to TRBD1. This CDR3 is built from 16 residues. Trimming removed 4 bases from V and 2 bases from J; junction bases left unmatched: 8. Germline V lookup: CDR1 ENHRY, CDR2 SYGVKD.

The CDR3 nucleotides are TGTGCCAGCAGCCAAGATTCCGAGGAAAAACTGTTTTTT. Translating gives CASSQDSEEKLFF. The chain combines TRBV4-2 with TRBJ1-4; D is undetermined. Germline CDR1 reads LGHNA; CDR2 reads YNFKEQ. V lost 0 bases and J lost 8, with 7 bases in between. The CDR3 length is 13 residues.

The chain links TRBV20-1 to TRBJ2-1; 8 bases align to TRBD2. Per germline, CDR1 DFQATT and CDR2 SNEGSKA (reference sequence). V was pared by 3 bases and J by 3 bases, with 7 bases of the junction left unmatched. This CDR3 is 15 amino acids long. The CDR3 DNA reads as TGCAGTGCTAGTGGTGACGGGGGGGGCTACAATGAGCAGTTCTTC. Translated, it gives CSASGDGGGYNEQFF.

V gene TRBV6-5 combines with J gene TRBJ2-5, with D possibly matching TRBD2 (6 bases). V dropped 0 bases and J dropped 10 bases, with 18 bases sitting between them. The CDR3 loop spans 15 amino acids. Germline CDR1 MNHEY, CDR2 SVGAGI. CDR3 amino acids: CASSYSVSGARIQYF. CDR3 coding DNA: TGTGCCAGCAGTTACTCGGTTAGCGGCGCACGGATCCAGTACTTC.

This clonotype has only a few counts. The CDR3 here is CSTQRGLAGSYEQYF. The CDR3, as DNA: TGCAGTACCCAACGAGGACTAGCGGGCTCCTACGAGCAGTACTTC. This chain links TRBV20-1 with TRBJ2-7; 11 bases agree with TRBD2. V shed 8 bases and J 0 bases; nucleotides not matched to a gene: 9. Germline V gene sequence: CDR1 DFQATT, CDR2 SNEGSKA (reference sequence). The CDR3 is 15 residues long.

CDR3 nucleotide sequence: TGTGCCAGCTCACCAGCTTCGAATCAGCCCCAGCATTTT. Amino acids: CASSPASNQPQHF. The rearrangement joins TRBV18 to TRBJ1-5; D not resolved. Per germline, CDR1 KGHSH and CDR2 LQKENI. This CDR3 spans 13 amino acids. Trimming took off 2 bases at V and 4 bases at J, with 6 bases between the two ends.

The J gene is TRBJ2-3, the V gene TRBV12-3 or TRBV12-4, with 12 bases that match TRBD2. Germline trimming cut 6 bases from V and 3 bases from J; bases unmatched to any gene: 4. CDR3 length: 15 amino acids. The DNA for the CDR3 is TGTGCCAGCAGCCCTACTAGCGGGGGGACAGATACGCAGTATTTT. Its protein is CASSPTSGGTDTQYF.

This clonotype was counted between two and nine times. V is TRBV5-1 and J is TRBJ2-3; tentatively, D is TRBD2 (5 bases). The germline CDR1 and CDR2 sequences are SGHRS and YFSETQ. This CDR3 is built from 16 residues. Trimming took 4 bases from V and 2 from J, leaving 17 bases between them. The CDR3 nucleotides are TGCGCCAGCAGCCCATTTGAGGGCGGTTCCACAGATACGCAGTATTTT. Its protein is CASSPFEGGSTDTQYF.

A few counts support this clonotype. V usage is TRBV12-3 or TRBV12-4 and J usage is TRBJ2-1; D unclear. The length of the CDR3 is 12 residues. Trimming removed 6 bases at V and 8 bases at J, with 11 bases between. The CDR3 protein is CASRARVYEQFF. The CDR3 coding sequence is TGTGCCAGCAGGGCTAGAGTTTATGAGCAGTTCTTC.

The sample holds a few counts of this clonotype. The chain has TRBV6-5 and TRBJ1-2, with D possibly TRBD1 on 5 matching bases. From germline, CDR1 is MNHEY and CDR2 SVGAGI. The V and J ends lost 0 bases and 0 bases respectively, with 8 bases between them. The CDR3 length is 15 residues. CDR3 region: CASSYSQGANYGYTF. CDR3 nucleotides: TGTGCCAGCAGTTACTCTCAGGGAGCTAACTATGGCTACACCTTC.

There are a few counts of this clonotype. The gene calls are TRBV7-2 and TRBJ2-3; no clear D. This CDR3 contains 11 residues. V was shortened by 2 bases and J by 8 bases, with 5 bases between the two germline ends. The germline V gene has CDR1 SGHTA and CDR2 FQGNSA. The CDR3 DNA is TGTGCCAGCAGCTTAAGGAGTACGCAGTATTTT. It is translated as CASSLRSTQYF.

The CDR3: CSAGGGTYNEQFF. Here the CDR3 DNA reads TGCAGTGCTGGAGGGGGGACTTACAATGAGCAGTTCTTC. The V and J genes are TRBV20-1 and TRBJ2-1; possibly TRBD1 or TRBD2 for D (6 bases each). V was cut by 5 bases and J by 4 bases, with 12 bases left in between. The germline V gene has CDR1 DFQATT and CDR2 SNEGSKA (reference sequence). The CDR3 is 13 residues long.